This TCR beta chain came from a study of blood T cells in healthy people across ages. This clonotype was observed a handful of times. Germline-derived CDR1 and CDR2 are LGHNA and YNFKEQ. The V and J ends lost 1 base and 4 bases respectively, with 9 bases between them. The CDR3 is made up of 14 amino acids. Using a J-beta primer mix together with a sample-barcoded 5' primer, a second PCR was run for about 7 to 12 cycles. TCRdb itself ran the 5' RACE reads through MiXCR, one entry per CDR3 protein. This table has 1.4 million to 1.5 million distinct CDR3 sequences, about 43% appearing once. The sequence was obtained from a woman aged 18-35 years in good health. Sequencing input: blood. The chain recombines TRBV4-2 with TRBJ2-3; D unclear. The CDR3 DNA reads as TGTGCCAGCAGCCAAGGCCTAGGCCCAGATACGCAGTATTTT. It is translated as CASSQGLGPDTQYF.